This T cell receptor beta chain was captured in a study of regulatory T cells in long-lasting Graves disease (dated by TCRdb to about 2021). Background for the entire study: Patients with newly diagnosed Graves' disease had been on antithyroid drugs for under 3 months. This study used TCR sequencing and RNA sequencing of peripheral blood to compare persistent Graves' disease patients against newly diagnosed Graves' disease patients. The study was registered as a clinical trial and conducted in China. TCR sequencing covered some 13 persistent and roughly 20 newly diagnosed Graves' disease patients, some 33 samples in total.

Broad study findings and their caveats: Persistent disease showed preferential use of TRBV28, TRBJ1-2 and TRBJ2-5, whereas newly diagnosed disease favored TRBV20-1 and TRBJ2-1. Lower TCR Shannon entropy and fewer highly expanded clones were observed in persistent Graves' disease patients than in newly diagnosed patients, which suggested clonal expansion. The small sample size was acknowledged by the authors as a limitation that may reduce accuracy. Peripheral blood alone was examined, since thyroid tissue, which constituted the primary lesion, could not be accessed. Persistent patients shared more public clonotypes among themselves (approximately 2,500) than newly diagnosed patients did (over 950). Sequencing and analysis were restricted to the TCR beta chain.

Points on this clonotype: It lacks a known antigen. The sample holds no much larger clone one base away, and base qualities are not on file.

From the cysteine through the phenylalanine, the CDR3 covers 15 amino acids. Just CDR3 DNA is preserved here, 45 bases in frame from base 1. Trimming accounts for 2 bases at V and 5 bases at J, while the number of junction bases matched to no gene is 3. CDR1 and CDR2 were assigned from the germline V gene as WSHSY and SAAADI. In the paper's terms, the time point label means: newly diagnosed GD, antithyroid drugs for less than 3 months. For both TCR sequencing and RNA sequencing, RNA was extracted from PBMCs in TRIzol. The diagnosis of Graves' disease was made according to American Thyroid Association guidelines. Patients for the study were recruited at an endocrinology department in Xi'an, China. Each patient gave approximately 10 milliliters of peripheral blood, collected in an EDTA anticoagulant tube. Ficoll Paque Plus density gradient separation was used to isolate PBMCs, and no further T cell sorting was done. An Agilent 2100 Bioanalyzer and agarose gel were used to check RNA quality, while a NanoDrop 2000 measured RNA concentration.

The method was multiplex PCR. TCRdb records Illumina HiSeq 4000 as the sequencer. CDR3 regions were amplified by Arm-PCR with iRepertoire HTBI primers to construct TCR beta libraries. Gel purification was performed on PCR products prior to sequencing. The published analysis was carried out like this. Gene usage analysis of CDR3 amino acid clonotypes relied on the approximately 60 TRBV and 14 TRBJ segments identified across samples. COPE and FqMerger were used to merge filtered high-quality paired reads into contigs. BLAST was used to align contigs to the IMGT TRBV, TRBD and TRBJ reference genes, and CDR3 was defined following IMGT. Clonotypes above 0.1% frequency were classified as highly expanded clones. Repertoire diversity was measured by Shannon entropy, and V-J evenness by the Gini coefficient. Public clonotypes were defined as clonotypes shared by more than one individual. In-frame beta chains were kept once TCRdb had trimmed the public reads at Q25 with fastp and called clones with MiXCR. Records with the same CDR3 protein are collapsed into one entry carrying the most frequent genes and DNA. TCRdb, rather than the study authors, made the V and J calls. The sample table shows 580,000 or so distinct CDR3 sequences, and around 15% are seen once. The biggest ten clones account for approximately 12% of the sample.

A further study also used this sample, focusing on T cells in Graves' hyperthyroidism and ophthalmopathy. The second study also describes: Stable Graves' hyperthyroidism was defined as no progression to ophthalmopathy during 18 months of follow-up. The hyperthyroidism patients were between 18 and 65 years old and newly diagnosed, with a disease duration of less than 2 months. Exclusion was applied to patients with uncontrolled infections, other autoimmune diseases, pregnancy or lactation. Diagnoses were based on clinical symptoms, serum thyroxine and TRAb, thyroid ultrasound and orbital computed tomography. A first-round RT-PCR of the TCR CDR3 used the HTBI primer set with the Qiagen OneStep RT-PCR kit. Most expanded thyroid clonotypes (frequency above 0.001) were also detected in blood, a finding suggesting that blood repertoires may reflect thyroid immune responses. A model built on a 13 V-J signature distinguished ophthalmopathy from stable hyperthyroidism, reaching over 85% sensitivity and under 84% specificity in cross-validation and 80%/75% in testing. During validation, the model predicted progression to ophthalmopathy a median of roughly six months ahead of onset, with roughly 65% sensitivity and less than 85% specificity. A discovery cohort of about a hundred patients, fewer than 50 with Graves' ophthalmopathy and 55 to 65 with stable Graves' hyperthyroidism, was used to find distinguishing TCR V-J signatures. Prospective prediction of ophthalmopathy was tested in an independent validation cohort of fewer than 20 hyperthyroidism patients and 17 patients who later progressed to ophthalmopathy. For training and testing, the approximately 92 patients in the discovery cohort were randomly divided in a 7:3 ratio. In addition, the study compared T-cell repertoires in thyroid tissue and in blood from five or six Graves' hyperthyroidism patients. Once sampling was done, hyperthyroidism patients were given methimazole at a starting dose of 30 mg daily, whereas ophthalmopathy patients were given high-dose intravenous methylprednisolone. The libraries were constructed in a second round of multiplex PCR and then size-selected and purified. Libraries were sequenced paired-end with 100 bp reads on an Illumina HiSeq2000. SOAPnuke was used to process the raw data, with reads discarded if the reads contained adapters or uncalled bases, had a mean Phred below 15, or lacked an exact constant-primer or identifier match. COPE v1.2.5 was used to merge the high-quality paired reads, and each unique nucleotide sequence was defined as a clonotype. MiTCR v1.1 was used to align the clonotypes against IMGT TRBV, TRBD and TRBJ reference segments. Only V-J combinations with frequency above 0.0001, covering roughly 99% of repertoires, were analysed. A TCS score was defined as the ratio between F50 (clonal expansion) and ExV (chaos), using BLOSUM62-based TCRdist between CDR3 peptides within each V-J. Welch's t-statistics and random forest reduced roughly 500 V-J features to 10 to 15, which were used in a naive Bayes classifier (R e1071). Sample size was not statistically predetermined, and blinding of investigators to group allocation was not performed. TCR Vbeta CDR3 sequencing of around 130 peripheral blood samples (about 45 ophthalmopathy, about 75 hyperthyroidism and around 17 progressor patients) is reported in the paper.

The rearrangement combines TRBV10-2 with TRBJ2-1; 10 central bases correspond to TRBD2. Sequencing was performed on peripheral blood mononuclear cells (PBMCs), taken at new diagnosis, from a patient treated with antithyroid drugs. The sequence came from a man younger than 30 with Graves disease. Donor details come from another sample of the same person, matched by shared clones. The CDR3: CASSETSGVHNEQFF. DNA sequence: TGCGCCAGCAGTGAGACTAGCGGGGTCCACAATGAGCAGTTCTTC.